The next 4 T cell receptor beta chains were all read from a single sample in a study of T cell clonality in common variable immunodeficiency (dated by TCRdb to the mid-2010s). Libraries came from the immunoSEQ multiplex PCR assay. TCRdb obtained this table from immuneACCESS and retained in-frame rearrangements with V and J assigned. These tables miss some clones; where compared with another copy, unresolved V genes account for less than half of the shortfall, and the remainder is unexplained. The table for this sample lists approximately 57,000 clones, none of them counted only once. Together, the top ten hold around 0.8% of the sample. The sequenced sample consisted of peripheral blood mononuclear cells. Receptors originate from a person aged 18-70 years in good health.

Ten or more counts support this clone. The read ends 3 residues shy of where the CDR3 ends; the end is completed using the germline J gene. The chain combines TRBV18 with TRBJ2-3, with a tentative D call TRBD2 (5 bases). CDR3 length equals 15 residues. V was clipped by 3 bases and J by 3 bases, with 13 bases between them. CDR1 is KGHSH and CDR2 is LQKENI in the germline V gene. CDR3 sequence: CASSPRASSTDTQYF. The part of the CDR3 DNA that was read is TGTGCCAGCTCACCGCGGGCCAGCAGTACAGATACG.

CDR3 DNA (partial): TGCGCCAGCAGCTTGAGTCCTAGCGGGATGGGGTCCTACGAC. Its translation is CASSLSPSGMGSYD. The whole CDR3 region reads CASSLSPSGMGSYDYTF. The chain links TRBV5-1 to TRBJ1-2; no firm D call. The CDR3 end falls 3 residues outside the read, so it is completed with the germline J gene. The CDR3 contains 17 residues. Germline V gene data show CDR1 as SGHRS and CDR2 as YFSETQ.

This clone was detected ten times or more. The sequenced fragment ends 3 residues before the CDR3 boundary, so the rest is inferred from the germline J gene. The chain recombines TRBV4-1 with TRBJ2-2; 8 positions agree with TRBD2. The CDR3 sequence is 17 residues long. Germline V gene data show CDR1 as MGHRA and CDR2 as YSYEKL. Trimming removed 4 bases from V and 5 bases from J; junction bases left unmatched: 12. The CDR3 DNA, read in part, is TGCGCCAGCAGCCCAATAATCCGGGGGGGAGATACCGGGGAG. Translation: CASSPIIRGGDTGE. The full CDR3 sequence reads CASSPIIRGGDTGELFF.

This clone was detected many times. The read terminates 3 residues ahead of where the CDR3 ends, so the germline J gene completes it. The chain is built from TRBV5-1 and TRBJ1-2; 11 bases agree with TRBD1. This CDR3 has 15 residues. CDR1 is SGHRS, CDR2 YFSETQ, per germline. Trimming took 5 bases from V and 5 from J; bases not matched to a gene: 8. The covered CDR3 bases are TGCGCCAGCAGTCCGGACAGGGGGCCTGAGTATGGC. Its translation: CASSPDRGPEYG. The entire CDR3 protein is CASSPDRGPEYGYTF.